This passage covers 32 T cell receptor beta chains from one sample sequenced in a study of OX40 agonist ivuxolimab in advanced cancers. TCRdb's copy holds only in-frame clones and misses some; the assay was immunoSEQ multiplex PCR. The profile shows roughly 23,000 clones, roughly 86% of them singletons. This specimen was CD4+ or CD8+ T cells sorted from blood, taken in a trial of the OX40 agonist ivuxolimab. These receptors came from an adult with an advanced solid tumor such as melanoma, head and neck, liver or kidney cancer.

This chain joins TRBV29-1 and TRBJ1-5; TRBD1 might be the D (5 bases). V gave up 7 bases and J gave up 6 bases, with 16 bases separating them. Germline V CDR1 and CDR2: SQVTM, ANQGSEA. This CDR3 has 13 amino acids. DNA for the CDR3: TGCAGCGCCCGGGGGGGAGGAGGTCAGCCCCAGCATTTT. It specifies CSARGGGGQPQHF.

The chain uses TRBV4-3 and TRBJ1-1; tentatively, D is TRBD1 (6 bases). In germline, CDR1 is LGHNA, CDR2 YSLEER. With 0 bases removed from V and 3 bases from J, the gap between germline ends came to 23 bases. CDR3 length: 19 residues. The chain's CDR3 is CASSQDIGWAGEEDTEAFF. Written as DNA, the CDR3 is TGCGCCAGCAGCCAAGATATAGGTTGGGCAGGGGAGGAGGACACTGAAGCTTTCTTT.

J is TRBJ1-2 and V is TRBV15; 9 nucleotides agree with TRBD1. After removal of 3 bases from V and 0 bases from J, the junction contained 5 bases not matched to a gene. Germline V CDR1 and CDR2: LNHNV, YYDKDF (reference sequence). The CDR3 is 16 amino acids. In nucleotides, the CDR3 is TGTGCCACCAGCAGTGGACGACAGGGGGCTAACTATGGCTACACCTTC. The encoded protein is CATSSGRQGANYGYTF.

CDR3 DNA: TGTGCCAGCAGCCCCGGAGGTGTCAGCTCCTACGAGCAGTACTTC. It translates to CASSPGGVSSYEQYF. The rearrangement uses TRBV9 and TRBJ2-7; perhaps TRBD2 as D (5 bases). This CDR3 region has 15 residues. Trimming removed 4 bases at V and 0 bases at J, with 14 bases between. The germline gives CDR1 SGDLS, CDR2 YYNGEE. Drawing the rest from reference TRBV9 and TRBJ2-7, the complete variable domain is DSGVTQTPKHLITATGQRVTLRCSPRSGDLSVYWYQQSLDQGLQFLIQYYNGEERAKGNILERFSAQQFPDLHSELNLSSLELGDSALYFCASSPGGVSSYEQYFGPGTRLTVT.

The J gene is TRBJ2-7, the V gene TRBV9, with D perhaps TRBD2 (5 bases). This CDR3 spans 15 amino acids. V was trimmed by 4 bases and J by 2 bases, leaving 16 bases between them. Germline CDR1 SGDLS, CDR2 YYNGEE. DNA for the CDR3: TGTGCCAGCAGCAACGGGATCGGGATGGCCTACGAGCAGTACTTC. This codes for CASSNGIGMAYEQYF.

The rearrangement links TRBV10-1 to TRBJ2-5; D tentatively fits TRBD1 or TRBD2 (5 bases each). Trimming took 5 bases from V and 4 from J, leaving 29 bases between them. Per germline, CDR1 WNHNN and CDR2 SYGVQD (reference sequence). The CDR3 runs 19 residues. CDR3 in amino acids: CASSSYGKGTPGRGETQYF. In DNA, the CDR3 is TGCGCCAGCAGTTCGTATGGGAAGGGGACCCCAGGTCGAGGAGAGACCCAGTACTTC.

The V call is TRBV28, the J call TRBJ1-6; D gene ambiguous. Germline V CDR1 and CDR2: MDHEN, SYDVKM. This CDR3 has 15 residues. The germline V and J ends were trimmed by 1 base and 7 bases, with 11 bases remaining between them. CDR3 sequence (DNA): TGTGCCAGCAGTTTATTCCCGGGGTACAATTCACCCCTCCACTTT. It specifies CASSLFPGYNSPLHF.

The V call is TRBV25-1, the J call TRBJ2-5; a weak D match, TRBD2 (7 bases). The CDR3 is made up of 15 amino acids. CDR1 MGHDK and CDR2 SYGVNS come from the germline V gene. Trimming left V 1 base short and J 4 bases short, with 13 bases between. CDR3 DNA: TGTGCCAGCAGTGAATTGGGGGGGCCTGGAGAGACCCAGTACTTC. As protein: CASSELGGPGETQYF.

The chain has TRBV14 and TRBJ1-5; D call uncertain. CDR1 is SGHDN, CDR2 FVKESK, per germline. The CDR3 loop spans 12 amino acids. V shed 3 bases and J shed 7 bases, with 7 bases lying between them. The CDR3 loop reads CASSHVGQPQHF. The CDR3 region has the DNA TGTGCCAGCAGCCACGTCGGCCAGCCCCAGCATTTT.

The chain employs TRBV5-6 and TRBJ2-3; 9 bases agree with TRBD2. The CDR3 sequence is 16 residues long. The V gene's germline CDR1 is SGHDT and CDR2 YYEEEE. V was clipped by 0 bases and J by 4 bases; unmatched bases: 6. The CDR3 region is CASSLGLAGDADTQYF. CDR3 coding DNA: TGTGCCAGCAGCTTGGGTTTAGCGGGGGACGCAGATACGCAGTATTTT.

The rearrangement joins TRBV6-1 to TRBJ1-3; weak D call: TRBD1 (6 bases). CDR1 and CDR2 from the germline V gene are MNHNS and SASEGT. The CDR3 contains 15 residues. V lost 4 bases, J lost 1 base, and 11 bases lay in between. This CDR3 is CASSATGFSGNTIYF. CDR3 DNA: TGTGCCAGCAGTGCCACAGGGTTTTCTGGAAACACCATATATTTT.

The V and J genes are TRBV9 and TRBJ1-1, with a weak D call TRBD1 (5 bases). The CDR3 is made up of 18 amino acids. Per the germline V gene, CDR1 is SGDLS and CDR2 is YYNGEE. The ends were cut back, 0 bases at V and 1 base at J, with 19 bases in the middle. The CDR3, as DNA: TGTGCCAGCAGCGTAGGTGGGGCCCCCCGTGGGGAGAACACTGAAGCTTTCTTT. Protein: CASSVGGAPRGENTEAFF. Full variable domain (remainder filled in from reference TRBV9 and TRBJ1-1): DSGVTQTPKHLITATGQRVTLRCSPRSGDLSVYWYQQSLDQGLQFLIQYYNGEERAKGNILERFSAQQFPDLHSELNLSSLELGDSALYFCASSVGGAPRGENTEAFFGQGTRLTVV.

V usage is TRBV19 and J usage is TRBJ1-5; a possible D gene is TRBD1 (5 bases). The ends were cut back, 5 bases at V and 0 bases at J, with 14 bases in the middle. The CDR3 length is 16 residues. Germline-derived CDR1 and CDR2 are LNHDA and SQIVND (reference sequence). CDR3 coding DNA: TGTGCCAGTAGTGACTTCGGGACTTATAGCAATCAGCCCCAGCATTTT. Translating gives CASSDFGTYSNQPQHF.

The chain employs TRBV7-4 and TRBJ1-1; 8 nucleotides line up with TRBD1. The germline gives CDR1 SGHVT, CDR2 SQSDAQ. V dropped 5 bases and J dropped 0; count of bases not matched to a gene: 8. The CDR3 runs 16 residues. The CDR3 nucleotides read TGTGCCAGCAGCCAAAAACAGACAGGGGTGAACACTGAAGCTTTCTTT. Its protein product is CASSQKQTGVNTEAFF.

V gene TRBV27 combines with J gene TRBJ2-7, with a weak D call TRBD1 (5 bases). The CDR3 is made up of 16 amino acids. From germline, CDR1 is MNHEY and CDR2 SMNVEV (reference sequence). Trimming shortened V by 5 bases and J by 1 base, and 18 bases separated the two germline ends. The CDR3 DNA sequence: TGTGCCAGCAGTCCGTTCCCCGACAGTACATCCTACGAGCAGTACTTC. This encodes CASSPFPDSTSYEQYF.

CDR3 nucleotides: TGTGCCAGCAGCCAGCTTTTGAGTTACGAGCAGTACTTC. Encoded protein: CASSQLLSYEQYF. This chain uses TRBV28 with TRBJ2-7; D gene ambiguous. The germline gives CDR1 MDHEN, CDR2 SYDVKM. V lost 6 bases and J lost 4, with 13 bases in between. The CDR3 is 13 residues long.

This chain connects TRBV28 to TRBJ1-2, with 12 bases lining up with TRBD1. Germline-derived CDR1 and CDR2 are MDHEN and SYDVKM. Trimming at V came to 3 bases and at J to 6 bases, leaving 5 bases not matched to a gene. The CDR3 is 15 amino acids. CDR3 DNA: TGTGCCAGCAGTTTTCCGGGACAGGGGGCGGATGGCTACACCTTC. This translates into CASSFPGQGADGYTF.

This rearrangement joins TRBV18 to TRBJ2-5, with 12 positions matching TRBD2. CDR3 length: 14 residues. Germline V gene sequence: CDR1 KGHSH, CDR2 LQKENI. J was trimmed by 5 bases and V by 4 bases; bases with no gene match: 2. In DNA form, the CDR3 reads TGTGCCAGCTCACGGACTAGCGGGACCGAGACCCAGTACTTC. The encoded protein is CASSRTSGTETQYF.

The gene calls are TRBV27 and TRBJ2-7; the match to TRBD1 covers 9 bases. This CDR3 is built from 15 residues. CDR1 is MNHEY and CDR2 is SMNVEV in the germline V gene (reference sequence). J lost 6 bases, V lost 0 bases, and 6 bases had no gene match. As DNA, the CDR3 is TGTGCCAGCAGTTTATCGGGACAGGGTTTAATCGAGCAGTACTTC. Translation: CASSLSGQGLIEQYF.

V usage is TRBV6-6 and J usage is TRBJ2-7, with TRBD2 identical over 14 bases. J gave up 2 bases and V 5 bases, and 2 bases lay outside the gene matches. This CDR3 region has 15 residues. The germline gives CDR1 MNHNY, CDR2 SVGAGI (reference sequence). In DNA form, the CDR3 reads TGTGCCAGCAGTAAGACTAGCGGGGGGGCCTACGAGCAGTACTTC. Its protein is CASSKTSGGAYEQYF.

The chain joins TRBV27 to TRBJ1-2, with a tentative D call TRBD1 (6 bases). Germline CDR1 and CDR2: MNHEY and SMNVEV (reference sequence). The CDR3 runs to 13 residues. The V end lost 5 bases, the J end lost 2 bases, and 9 bases lay between the germline ends. This CDR3 reads CASSATGNYGYTF. CDR3 bases: TGTGCCAGCAGTGCCACAGGGAACTATGGCTACACCTTC.

In its sample, this clone was seen once. The rearrangement joins TRBV4-1 to TRBJ2-1; D not certain. The CDR3 spans 13 residues. CDR1 MGHRA and CDR2 YSYEKL come from the germline V gene. V lost 4 bases and J 6 bases, leaving 10 bases between the germline ends. CDR3 sequence (DNA): TGCGCCAGCAGCCCTGTGGTATCCAATGAGCAGTTCTTC. This codes for CASSPVVSNEQFF.

The V gene is TRBV11-2, the J gene TRBJ2-1; the D gene is possibly TRBD2 (7 bases). The CDR3 runs to 15 residues. V gave up 3 bases and J gave up 12 bases, with 21 bases separating them. CDR1 is SGHAT and CDR2 is FQNNGV in the germline V gene. Here the CDR3 reads CASSLLGGPGGTQFF. In DNA form, the CDR3 reads TGTGCCAGCAGCTTGCTCGGGGGGCCGGGAGGTACGCAGTTCTTC.

This rearrangement joins TRBV5-6 to TRBJ1-1; D is unclear. The CDR3 has 16 amino acids. The V gene's germline CDR1 is SGHDT and CDR2 YYEEEE. V was cut by 1 base and J by 6 bases, with 19 bases left in between. The CDR3 reads CASSLKVRARRAEAFF. The CDR3 bases are TGTGCCAGCAGCTTGAAGGTTCGGGCAAGGAGAGCTGAAGCTTTCTTT.

This clone was picked up one time. The chain is built from TRBV7-9 and TRBJ1-1; D is unclear. V was shortened by 6 bases and J by 8 bases, with 7 bases between the two germline ends. This CDR3 has 10 amino acids. The germline V gene encodes CDR1 SEHNR and CDR2 FQNEAQ (reference sequence). CDR3 in amino acids: CASRWEEAFF. CDR3 in DNA: TGTGCCAGCAGGTGGGAGGAAGCTTTCTTT.

DNA for the CDR3: TGTGCCAGTAGTATTCAGGGGGCAGGGGTCGTCCAGCCCCAGCATTTT. Protein: CASSIQGAGVVQPQHF. The gene calls are TRBV19 and TRBJ1-5; TRBD1 matches at 8 bases. The CDR3 sequence is 16 residues long. After removal of 3 bases from V and 7 bases from J, the junction contained 11 bases not matched to a gene. From germline, CDR1 is LNHDA and CDR2 SQIVND (reference sequence).

This chain joins TRBV7-9 and TRBJ2-7; 11 nucleotides line up with TRBD2. V shed 5 bases and J 0 bases; nucleotides not matched to a gene: 9. Germline lookup yields CDR1 SEHNR and CDR2 FQNEAQ (reference sequence). The CDR3 is made up of 17 amino acids. CDR3 loop: CASSPELAGASSYEQYF. The CDR3, as DNA: TGTGCCAGCAGCCCTGAACTAGCGGGGGCCAGCTCCTACGAGCAGTACTTC.

The rearrangement uses TRBV6-4 and TRBJ1-5, with 10 bases matching TRBD1. Looked up from germline, CDR1 is MRHNA and CDR2 is SNTAGT. The CDR3 loop spans 16 amino acids. With 6 bases clipped from V and 2 bases from J, the junction kept 7 bases outside the gene matches. The CDR3 DNA is TGTGCCAGCAGCCCGACCGGGACAGGGGGCAATCAGCCCCAGCATTTT. Translation gives CASSPTGTGGNQPQHF.

The V call is TRBV4-3, the J call TRBJ2-7, with TRBD2 matching 13 bases. Germline V gives CDR1 LGHNA, CDR2 YSLEER. There are 16 residues in the CDR3. The J segment lost 5 bases and the V segment lost 1 base, leaving 5 bases of the junction unmatched. CDR3 in amino acids: CASSQGLAGGSHEQYF. In DNA form, the CDR3 reads TGCGCCAGCAGCCAAGGACTAGCGGGGGGATCGCACGAGCAGTACTTC.

The chain links TRBV7-3 to TRBJ2-2; 8 positions match TRBD2. The CDR3 extends over 14 amino acids. Germline assignment: CDR1 SGHTA and CDR2 FQGTGA. Trimming removed 5 bases from V and 6 bases from J; junction bases left unmatched: 5. The CDR3 loop reads CASSPRGGPGELFF. The CDR3, as DNA: TGTGCCAGCAGCCCCCGGGGGGGTCCCGGGGAGCTGTTTTTT.

The CDR3 here is CASSVDSGEGITDTQYF. In DNA form, the CDR3 reads TGTGCCAGCAGCGTAGATTCGGGGGAGGGAATAACAGATACGCAGTATTTT. This rearrangement joins TRBV9 to TRBJ2-3, with TRBD2 matching 7 bases. V lost 0 bases, J lost 3 bases, and 10 bases stayed unmatched. The CDR3 runs to 17 residues. The germline V gene encodes CDR1 SGDLS and CDR2 YYNGEE.

The V gene is TRBV7-9, the J gene TRBJ1-2; maybe TRBD1 (6 bases). Germline V gene lookup returns CDR1 SEHNR and CDR2 FQNEAQ (reference sequence). There are 16 residues in the CDR3. Trimming removed 4 bases at V and 3 bases at J, with 18 bases between. The CDR3 loop is CASSSYEYRAHYGYTF. The DNA for the CDR3 is TGTGCCAGCAGCTCCTACGAGTACAGGGCCCACTATGGCTACACCTTC.